These 14 T cell receptor beta chains originate from one sample sequenced in a study of beta chain features in type 1 diabetes. The whole isolated RNA underwent reverse transcription, so sequencing captured expressed TCRB transcripts. Only in-frame clones appear in the TCRdb table, and some are missing; sequencing was by immunoSEQ multiplex PCR. This sample has some 150,000 clones, with less than 9% found just once. Sequenced material: central memory CD4+ T cells from blood. These receptors all come from a woman aged 25 to 39 in good health.

The genes are TRBV7-9 and TRBJ2-7; D is perhaps TRBD1 (6 bases). Trimming cost V 5 bases and J 3 bases, with 14 bases left between them. CDR1 is SEHNR, CDR2 FQNEAQ, per germline (reference sequence). The CDR3 is made up of 14 amino acids. The CDR3 DNA sequence: TGTGCCAGCAGCATGACAGGTGAGAGCTACGAGCAGTACTTC. It encodes CASSMTGESYEQYF.

This sequence joins TRBV5-6 and TRBJ2-3; tentatively, D is TRBD2 (7 bases). Between the trimmed V and J ends, which lost 10 bases and 0 bases, there was a span of 12 bases. The CDR3 runs 13 residues. Germline V gives CDR1 SGHDT, CDR2 YYEEEE. The CDR3, as DNA: TGTGCCGGGGGGGGCGTTAGCACAGATACGCAGTATTTT. Protein: CAGGGVSTDTQYF. Supplemented by reference TRBV5-6 and TRBJ2-3, the full variable domain reads DAGVTQSPTHLIKTRGQQVTLRCSPKSGHDTVSWYQQALGQGPQFIFQYYEEEERQRGNFPDRFSGHQFPNYSSELNVNALLLGDSALYLCAGGGVSTDTQYFGPGTRLTVL.

This clone was found many times. The chain uses TRBV5-1 and TRBJ1-2; D not resolved. Germline V gives CDR1 SGHRS, CDR2 YFSETQ. V was clipped by 4 bases and J by 0 bases, with 7 bases between them. The CDR3 totals 13 residues. Here the CDR3 DNA reads TGCGCCAGCAGCCTCAGTACTAACTATGGCTACACCTTC. Translated, it gives CASSLSTNYGYTF. Full variable domain (missing parts from reference TRBV5-1 and TRBJ1-2): KAGVTQTPRYLIKTRGQQVTLSCSPISGHRSVSWYQQTPGQGLQFLFEYFSETQRNKGNFPGRFSGRQFSNSRSEMNVSTLELGDSALYLCASSLSTNYGYTFGSGTRLTVV.

The chain has TRBV2 and TRBJ1-4, with D possibly matching TRBD1 (6 bases). Germline V CDR1 and CDR2: SNHLY, FYNNEI. Trimming removed 10 bases at V and 8 bases at J, with 23 bases between. This CDR3 contains 15 residues. The CDR3 DNA sequence: TGTGCCACGCAGACCACAGGGTTGCAGGGAGAAAAACTGTTTTTT. It is translated as CATQTTGLQGEKLFF.

Many counts were recorded for this clone. The CDR3 DNA follows: TGTGCCAGCTCACCGACATTTAACACTGAAGCTTTCTTT. It specifies CASSPTFNTEAFF. The rearrangement joins TRBV18 to TRBJ1-1; no definite D call. The germline gives CDR1 KGHSH, CDR2 LQKENI. V was pared by 3 bases and J by 2 bases, with 7 bases between. This CDR3 is 13 amino acids long.

This clone was detected only a few times. The rearrangement joins TRBV30 to TRBJ1-2; D is perhaps TRBD1 (5 bases). V lost 1 base, J lost 10 bases, and 22 bases lay in between. Germline V gene lookup returns CDR1 GTSNPN and CDR2 SVGIG (reference sequence). The CDR3 covers 15 residues. In nucleotides, the CDR3 is TGTGCCTGGAGTGCTCCAGGGTTCGGTCACTCGACCTACACCTTC. Translation gives CAWSAPGFGHSTYTF.

In its sample, this clone was seen many times. The rearrangement links TRBV29-1 to TRBJ2-7; possible D gene TRBD2, 6 bases. The CDR3 covers 12 residues. Trimming took 7 bases from V and 1 from J, leaving 11 bases between them. Germline loops: CDR1 SQVTM, CDR2 ANQGSEA. The CDR3 bases are TGCAGCGCCTTCGGGGGATCCTACGAGCAGTACTTC. It yields the protein CSAFGGSYEQYF.

Ten or more counts support this clone. The chain uses TRBV18 and TRBJ1-5; no reliable D call. CDR1 and CDR2 (germline): KGHSH, LQKENI. This CDR3 region has 12 residues. Trimming pared 6 bases from V and 6 bases from J, leaving 9 bases between. In DNA form, the CDR3 reads TGTGCCAGCTCCCCCTCTAGTCAGCCCCAGCATTTT. Translating it yields CASSPSSQPQHF.

This clone was observed a few times. The chain joins TRBV2 to TRBJ2-3; D is uncertain. The CDR3 loop spans 15 amino acids. V dropped 5 bases and J dropped 1 base, with 13 bases sitting between them. Germline CDR1 and CDR2: SNHLY and FYNNEI. DNA of the CDR3: TGTGCCAGCAGTTCGAAGTCGGTCGGCACAGATACGCAGTATTTT. It yields the protein CASSSKSVGTDTQYF.

A few counts support this clone. The chain recombines TRBV19 with TRBJ1-4; weak D call: TRBD1 (5 bases). V lost 5 bases and J 3 bases, leaving 13 bases between the germline ends. CDR1 is LNHDA, CDR2 SQIVND, per germline (reference sequence). CDR3 length: 15 residues. The CDR3: CASSPGHVSNEKLFF. The CDR3 DNA reads TGTGCCAGTAGTCCCGGACATGTCTCTAATGAAAAACTGTTTTTT.

This clone has more than one count but fewer than ten. The rearrangement uses TRBV30 and TRBJ1-2; 7 nucleotides line up with TRBD1. The J segment lost 4 bases and the V segment lost 1 base, leaving 6 bases of the junction unmatched. CDR1 is GTSNPN, CDR2 SVGIG, per germline (reference sequence). The CDR3 extends over 14 amino acids. CDR3 protein: CAWSATTGSYGYTF. The CDR3 DNA is TGTGCCTGGAGTGCTACGACAGGGAGCTATGGCTACACCTTC.

In this sample, this clone turned up a few times. The J gene is TRBJ1-6, the V gene TRBV27; D not certain. This CDR3 is built from 12 residues. Germline V gives CDR1 MNHEY, CDR2 SMNVEV (reference sequence). V was trimmed by 4 bases and J by 9 bases, leaving 7 bases between them. The CDR3: CASSSTTSPLHF. The DNA of the CDR3 is TGTGCCAGCAGTTCCACTACTTCACCCCTCCACTTT.

This clone turned up a few times. The chain recombines TRBV10-2 with TRBJ2-7, with D perhaps TRBD2 (5 bases). Trimming cost V 6 bases and J 0 bases, with 9 bases left between them. This CDR3 region has 13 residues. Germline V gene data show CDR1 as WSHSY and CDR2 as SAAADI. CDR3 loop: CASRAGGSYEQYF. CDR3 sequence (DNA): TGCGCCAGCAGAGCAGGAGGCTCCTACGAGCAGTACTTC.

This clone was counted between two and nine times. The junction shows a germline mismatch at one end, possibly a read error. The V call is TRBV10-3, the J call TRBJ2-1; TRBD2 matches 10 bases. This CDR3 spans 17 amino acids. Germline CDR1 reads ENHRY; CDR2 reads SYGVKD. CDR3 loop: CASSYLLAGDPYNEQFF. The CDR3 nucleotides are TGTGCCAGCAGTTACCTCCTAGCGGGAGATCCCTACAATGAGCAGTTCTTC.